A single T cell receptor (beta chain) is shown here with its context. The data belong to a study of blood T cell repertoires in COVID-19. Background on the study: The United States, Italy and Spain provided the acute and convalescent COVID-19 samples. In each case, the material was cDNA or gDNA derived from T cells, B-cell-depleted T cells, or PBMCs.

In the original processing: Reference gene primer amplification gave estimated nucleated cell counts. Some clones are missing from TCRdb's copy, which holds only in-frame ones; the method was immunoSEQ multiplex PCR. V, J and clone size were drawn from that table, and D and trimming were deduced from the DNA. The sample includes roughly 150,000 clones, 76% of them seen just once. The CDR3 contains 16 residues. The germline gives CDR1 SGHRS, CDR2 YFSETQ. V dropped 2 bases and J dropped 2; count of bases not matched to a gene: 5. The J gene is TRBJ2-1, the V gene TRBV5-1, with 9 bases fitting TRBD2. The sequenced sample consisted of peripheral blood. This sequence was found in a man between 60 and 75 years old with acute or convalescent COVID-19. CDR3 sequence (DNA): TGCGCCAGCAGCTTAGCGGGAGGAGGGGCCTACAATGAGCAGTTCTTC. Its protein is CASSLAGGGAYNEQFF.